A single sample gave rise to the 20 T cell receptor beta chains below, sequenced in a study of blood T cell repertoires in COVID-19. Method: immunoSEQ multiplex PCR; TCRdb's copy keeps in-frame clones and lacks some. This sample has approximately 440,000 clones; more than 70% occur once, and the top ten carry 10% to 15%. Sequenced input: peripheral blood. The receptors come from a woman between 45 and 65 years old with COVID-19, enrolled during active disease.

CDR3 sequence: CASSQMYFGTGEEETQYF. The CDR3 nucleotides read TGCGCCAGCAGCCAGATGTATTTCGGGACAGGGGAGGAAGAGACCCAGTACTTC. This chain uses TRBV4-1 with TRBJ2-5, with 10 bases identical to TRBD1. The germline gives CDR1 MGHRA, CDR2 YSYEKL. V lost 3 bases to trimming and J lost 3 bases; unmatched junction nucleotides: 13. This CDR3 comprises 18 residues.

This chain uses TRBV19 with TRBJ2-2; TRBD2 agrees at 8 bases. V dropped 7 bases and J dropped 3; count of bases not matched to a gene: 7. This CDR3 is 15 amino acids long. Germline assignment: CDR1 LNHDA and CDR2 SQIVND (reference sequence). The CDR3 nucleotides are TGTGCCAGTAAAATGGGGACTAGTTACACCGGGGAGCTGTTTTTT. Translated: CASKMGTSYTGELFF.

The chain employs TRBV3-1 (or the pseudogene TRBV3-2) and TRBJ2-1, with 9 bases aligning to TRBD2. Germline V gene sequence: CDR1 LGHDT, CDR2 YNNKEL (reference sequence). The CDR3 has 13 amino acids. Germline trimming cut 1 base from V and 16 bases from J; bases unmatched to any gene: 8. CDR3 region: CASSQAGGGAQFF. The CDR3, as DNA: TGTGCCAGCAGCCAAGCGGGCGGGGGGGCGCAATTCTTC.

Here the CDR3 reads CASSLDSLGTGVSGANVLTF. For the CDR3, the DNA is TGTGCCAGCAGCTTGGATAGTTTAGGGACAGGTGTTTCTGGGGCCAACGTCCTGACTTTC. The chain joins TRBV5-4 to TRBJ2-6; 8 bases are shared with TRBD1. Germline V CDR1 and CDR2: SGHNT, YYREEE (reference sequence). V dropped 0 bases and J dropped 1; count of bases not matched to a gene: 12. This CDR3 comprises 20 residues. Combining the CDR3 with reference TRBV5-4 and TRBJ2-6 gives the whole variable domain ETGVTQSPTHLIKTRGQQVTLRCSSQSGHNTVSWYQQALGQGPQFIFQYYREEENGRGNFPPRFSGLQFPNYSSELNVNALELDDSALYLCASSLDSLGTGVSGANVLTFGAGSRLTVL.

The chain couples TRBV4-2 to TRBJ2-1, with a possible D match to TRBD2 (6 bases). V shed 5 bases and J shed 3 bases, with 14 bases lying between them. CDR1 is LGHNA, CDR2 YNFKEQ, per germline. CDR3 size: 15 residues. The CDR3 here is CASSAAGTYYNEQFF. DNA of the CDR3: TGTGCCAGCAGCGCGGCCGGGACTTACTACAATGAGCAGTTCTTC.

This chain links TRBV11-2 with TRBJ2-2; D is possibly TRBD2 (5 bases). V shed 7 bases and J shed 7 bases, with 13 bases lying between them. CDR3 length equals 13 residues. Germline lookup yields CDR1 SGHAT and CDR2 FQNNGV. In DNA, the CDR3 is TGTGCCAGCACCAAAGGACTCGTCGGGGAGCTGTTTTTT. It translates to CASTKGLVGELFF.

The chain employs TRBV5-1 and TRBJ2-7; 7 bases are shared with TRBD1. Germline CDR1 SGHRS, CDR2 YFSETQ. CDR3 size: 14 residues. V shed 3 bases and J 2 bases; nucleotides not matched to a gene: 5. The DNA of the CDR3 is TGCGCCAGCAGCTCCCAGACAGGGACCTACGAGCAGTACTTC. Amino acid sequence: CASSSQTGTYEQYF.

V and J are TRBV11-2 and TRBJ2-2, with D maybe TRBD1 (6 bases). Germline V gene lookup returns CDR1 SGHAT and CDR2 FQNNGV. The CDR3 is 17 residues long. The V end was cut by 3 bases, the J end by 3 bases, with 17 bases between. In DNA form, the CDR3 reads TGTGCCAGCAGCTTTAGTAGTGGACAGACCTACACCGGGGAGCTGTTTTTT. Protein: CASSFSSGQTYTGELFF.

V and J are TRBV6-1 and TRBJ2-7, with 7 bases that match TRBD1. Germline CDR1 and CDR2: MNHNS and SASEGT. Germline trimming cut 2 bases from V and 12 bases from J; bases unmatched to any gene: 28. This CDR3 has 19 residues. The CDR3: CASSESRTGLRFRVSGPYF. The CDR3 region has the DNA TGTGCCAGCAGTGAATCTCGGACAGGCCTACGGTTTCGCGTCTCCGGTCCGTACTTC.

V and J are TRBV5-1 and TRBJ2-5; TRBD2 agrees at 15 bases. The trim removed 3 bases at V and 4 bases at J, leaving 7 bases unmatched. CDR3 size: 17 residues. The germline CDR1 and CDR2 sequences are SGHRS and YFSETQ. Written as DNA, the CDR3 is TGCGCCAGCAGCTCAGGACTAGCGGGGGGGCCAAGAGAGACCCAGTACTTC. It translates to CASSSGLAGGPRETQYF.

V is TRBV7-9 and J is TRBJ1-2; 8 nucleotides match TRBD1. Germline values: CDR1 SEHNR, CDR2 FQNEAQ (reference sequence). There are 14 residues in the CDR3. V dropped 5 bases and J dropped 8; count of bases not matched to a gene: 10. Here the CDR3 reads CASSQGADRKGYTF. Here the CDR3 DNA reads TGTGCCAGCAGCCAGGGGGCGGACAGAAAAGGCTACACCTTC.

V gene TRBV11-2 combines with J gene TRBJ2-3; the match to TRBD2 covers 9 bases. The trim removed 5 bases at V and 1 base at J, leaving 4 bases unmatched. This CDR3 contains 15 residues. Germline CDR1 and CDR2: SGHAT and FQNNGV. CDR3 region: CASSDRGGGTDTQYF. The DNA for the CDR3 is TGTGCCAGCAGCGACCGCGGGGGGGGCACAGATACGCAGTATTTT. The variable domain in full, with the rest retrieved from reference TRBV11-2 and TRBJ2-3, is EAGVAQSPRYKIIEKRQSVAFWCNPISGHATLYWYQQILGQGPKLLIQFQNNGVVDDSQLPKDRFSAERLKGVDSTLKIQPAKLEDSAVYLCASSDRGGGTDTQYFGPGTRLTVL.

The chain combines TRBV7-9 with TRBJ2-7; 7 bases are a match to TRBD1. This CDR3 contains 15 residues. V lost 1 base and J lost 2; bases outside the gene matches: 5. Per the germline V gene, CDR1 is SEHNR and CDR2 is FQNEAQ (reference sequence). CDR3 coding DNA: TGTGCCAGCAGCTTAGATGGGACAGAAGCCTACGAGCAGTACTTC. Amino acid sequence: CASSLDGTEAYEQYF.

A few counts support this clone. V is TRBV27 and J is TRBJ1-2; D remains unclear. CDR1 and CDR2 (germline): MNHEY, SMNVEV (reference sequence). This CDR3 is built from 14 residues. V lost 5 bases and J 0 bases, leaving 10 bases between the germline ends. The CDR3 DNA sequence: TGTGCCAGCAGTGATCAGGAATCTAACTATGGCTACACCTTC. Amino acids: CASSDQESNYGYTF.

The J gene is TRBJ1-1, the V gene TRBV28, with 7 positions matching TRBD1. The CDR3 has 16 amino acids. In germline, CDR1 is MDHEN, CDR2 SYDVKM. J was trimmed by 6 bases and V by 4 bases; bases with no gene match: 14. Here the CDR3 DNA reads TGTGCCAGCAGTTCACGATTGCCTGGGACAGCGGCTGAAGCTTTCTTT. Its translation: CASSSRLPGTAAEAFF.

The chain has TRBV27 and TRBJ2-1; TRBD2 aligns across 9 bases. This CDR3 spans 15 amino acids. The germline V gene has CDR1 MNHEY and CDR2 SMNVEV (reference sequence). Trimming took 5 bases from V and 3 from J; bases not matched to a gene: 5. The chain's CDR3 is CASSGGGGDYNEQFF. CDR3 in DNA: TGTGCCAGCAGTGGCGGGGGGGGCGACTACAATGAGCAGTTCTTC.

The chain combines TRBV13 with TRBJ1-4, with D unresolved. The CDR3 runs to 15 residues. Germline V gene sequence: CDR1 PRHDT, CDR2 FYEKMQ (reference sequence). Trimming pared 5 bases from V and 5 bases from J, leaving 15 bases between. The CDR3 protein is CASSPRGAPNEKLFF. In DNA, the CDR3 is TGTGCCAGCAGCCCCCGAGGAGCCCCCAATGAAAAACTGTTTTTT.

This clone is a singleton in its sample. This chain connects TRBV3-1 (or the pseudogene TRBV3-2) to TRBJ1-2, with 8 bases fitting TRBD1. The CDR3 sequence is 13 residues long. Germline V gene sequence: CDR1 LGHDT, CDR2 YNNKEL (reference sequence). V shed 4 bases and J 4 bases; nucleotides not matched to a gene: 2. The CDR3 DNA sequence: TGTGCCAGCAGCCTGGGACAGGCCTATGGCTACACCTTC. It codes for CASSLGQAYGYTF.

The chain carries TRBV2 and TRBJ2-3; TRBD2 is a possible D gene (7 bases). The CDR3 has 15 amino acids. The ends were cut back, 6 bases at V and 2 bases at J, with 15 bases in the middle. Germline CDR1 is SNHLY and CDR2 is FYNNEI. The CDR3 bases are TGTGCCAGCAGGCGAGGGGGGGGCCTCACAGATACGCAGTATTTT. The encoded protein is CASRRGGGLTDTQYF.

The chain has TRBV19 and TRBJ2-3; TRBD2 might be the D (5 bases). The germline CDR1 and CDR2 sequences are LNHDA and SQIVND (reference sequence). The CDR3 spans 13 residues. The V gene lost 4 bases and the J gene lost 5 bases, with 10 bases spanning the gap. CDR3 sequence: CASSNGAGDTQYF. The CDR3 DNA is TGTGCCAGTAGTAACGGCGCGGGAGATACGCAGTATTTT.